These 18 T cell receptor beta chains came from one sample sequenced in a study of Graves' ophthalmopathy and Graves' hyperthyroidism (dated 2018 in TCRdb). The listed sequencing device is Illumina HiSeq 2000. For repertoire sequencing, the TCR beta CDR3 regions were amplified from RNA transcripts. The first round was an RT-PCR using HTBI primers with the Qiagen OneStep RT-PCR kit, and this first round was followed by a second-round multiplex PCR, then size selection and purification. TCRdb reprocessed the public reads (quality trimming at Q25 with fastp, clone calling with MiXCR) and kept in-frame beta chains. Each CDR3 protein appears once, grouped with its most common genes and DNA. The sample data list 500,000 to 700,000 distinct CDR3 sequences, and about 20% of these were observed just once. Approximately 6.5% of the sample is taken by the ten largest. The sample comprised peripheral blood. The source is a woman under 30 with stable Graves' hyperthyroidism. Some clones in this sample may be carry-over from other donors' samples. Donor details come from another sample of the same person, matched by shared clones.

This clonotype was observed a handful of times. This chain joins TRBV20-1 and TRBJ2-2; TRBD2 matches at 9 bases. CDR3 size: 16 residues. The J segment lost 3 bases and the V segment lost 0 bases, leaving 5 bases of the junction unmatched. The V gene's germline CDR1 is DFQATT and CDR2 SNEGSKA (reference sequence). The CDR3 loop reads CSARDVQRGDTGELFF. The DNA for the CDR3 is TGCAGTGCTAGAGATGTCCAGCGGGGGGACACCGGGGAGCTGTTTTTT.

The table lists this clonotype with a few counts. This chain uses TRBV19 with TRBJ1-1; unclear D gene. Germline CDR1 reads LNHDA; CDR2 reads SQIVND (reference sequence). The CDR3 totals 13 residues. Trimming shortened V by 5 bases and J by 6 bases, and 13 bases separated the two germline ends. The DNA of the CDR3 is TGTGCCAGTAGTCACGGGATAATCGCTGAAGCTTTCTTT. Protein sequence: CASSHGIIAEAFF.

This clonotype was detected ten times or more. The chain has TRBV20-1 and TRBJ2-5; 10 nucleotides line up with TRBD2. With V trimmed by 2 bases and J by 2 bases, 14 bases remained unmatched. This CDR3 is built from 18 residues. Germline V gene data show CDR1 as DFQATT and CDR2 as SNEGSKA (reference sequence). The CDR3, as DNA: TGCAGTGCTAGACGCAGGGGGGCTAGCGGGGGAGGACAAGAGACCCAGTACTTC. It codes for CSARRRGASGGGQETQYF.

About this clonotype itself: This may be a read error, as it is one base from a much larger clone. This chain links TRBV7-9 with TRBJ2-7; D tentatively fits TRBD1 or TRBD2 (6 bases each). The CDR3 is 11 amino acids. The germline V gene encodes CDR1 SEHNR and CDR2 FQNEAQ (reference sequence). V dropped 8 bases and J dropped 4 bases, with 9 bases sitting between them. This CDR3 reads CASGGTYEQYV. For the CDR3, the DNA is TGTGCCAGCGGAGGGACATACGAGCAGTACGTC.

This clonotype was seen repeatedly, ten times or more. V is TRBV9 and J is TRBJ2-7; 8 bases line up with TRBD2. Germline CDR1 reads SGDLS; CDR2 reads YYNGEE. J was trimmed by 1 base and V by 5 bases; bases with no gene match: 11. This CDR3 spans 16 amino acids. The CDR3 DNA reads TGTGCCAGCAGTCCAAGCCTAGCGGGCCAGTCCTACGAGCAGTACTTC. Its protein is CASSPSLAGQSYEQYF.

Points on this clonotype: This clone may be a read error of a much larger clone one base away. The CDR3 ends on some other residue instead of the conserved phenylalanine or tryptophan, so this is likely a read error. V and J are TRBV3-1 and TRBJ2-5, with 12 bases fitting TRBD2. The germline gives CDR1 LGHDT, CDR2 YNNKEL (reference sequence). Trimming cost V 5 bases and J 0 bases; bases outside gene matches: 4. CDR3 length equals 16 residues. In DNA, the CDR3 is TGTGCCAGCAGCAAAGGACTAGCGGGGTACCAAGAGACCCAGTACTCC. It translates to CASSKGLAGYQETQYS.

This clonotype came up many times. This chain uses TRBV2 with TRBJ1-5; 9 bases match TRBD1. CDR3 length equals 16 residues. Germline CDR1 and CDR2: SNHLY and FYNNEI. V lost 2 bases and J lost 5; bases outside the gene matches: 7. This chain's CDR3 is CASSESRDRDDQPQHF. The CDR3 DNA reads as TGTGCCAGCAGTGAATCGAGGGACAGGGACGATCAGCCCCAGCATTTT.

This clonotype was found many times. J is TRBJ2-5 and V is TRBV3-1; TRBD1 matches at 8 bases. This CDR3 has 12 amino acids. Germline CDR1 is LGHDT and CDR2 is YNNKEL (reference sequence). V dropped 4 bases and J dropped 13; count of bases not matched to a gene: 8. The CDR3 DNA reads as TGTGCCAGCAGCCCCCGAGGACAGGGTCTGTACTTC. Translated: CASSPRGQGLYF.

This clonotype was observed at least ten times. The genes are TRBV7-3 and TRBJ2-2; 9 nucleotides agree with TRBD1. Germline-derived CDR1 and CDR2 are SGHTA and FQGTGA. There are 15 residues in the CDR3. V shed 6 bases and J 4 bases; nucleotides not matched to a gene: 6. The CDR3 DNA follows: TGTGCCAGCAGTACCGGGACAGGGAGCACCGGGGAGCTGTTTTTT. The encoded protein is CASSTGTGSTGELFF.

This clonotype was counted many times. This chain connects TRBV19 to TRBJ1-5, with TRBD1 matching 7 bases. J gave up 2 bases and V 5 bases, and 18 bases lay outside the gene matches. The CDR3 runs to 19 residues. Germline V gene sequence: CDR1 LNHDA, CDR2 SQIVND (reference sequence). CDR3 loop: CASSPFLGQSKKGNQPQHF. The CDR3 DNA sequence: TGTGCCAGTAGTCCGTTTTTGGGACAGTCGAAAAAGGGCAATCAGCCCCAGCATTTT.

This clonotype was counted ten times or more. The CDR3 protein is CASSLYRLTEAFF. The CDR3 DNA follows: TGTGCCAGCAGTTTGTATAGACTCACTGAAGCTTTCTTT. The genes are TRBV28 and TRBJ1-1, with D hard to call. The CDR3 contains 13 residues. Trimming shortened V by 3 bases and J by 4 bases, and 9 bases separated the two germline ends. The germline V gene has CDR1 MDHEN and CDR2 SYDVKM.

This clonotype was seen repeatedly, ten times or more. The genes are TRBV30 and TRBJ2-5; D uncertain. Germline V gene data show CDR1 as GTSNPN and CDR2 as SVGIG (reference sequence). The CDR3 extends over 11 amino acids. Trimming cost V 5 bases and J 3 bases, with 7 bases left between them. CDR3: CAWGQKETQYF. The CDR3 DNA is TGTGCCTGGGGGCAGAAAGAGACCCAGTACTTC.

This clonotype showed up many times. The J gene is TRBJ1-2, the V gene TRBV28; D is unclear. This CDR3 spans 16 amino acids. CDR1 is MDHEN and CDR2 is SYDVKM in the germline V gene. Trimming pared 3 bases from V and 7 bases from J, leaving 21 bases between. The CDR3 region has the DNA TGTGCCAGCAGTTTCTCGGGCGGTCCGAGATTCGGTGGCTACACCTTC. This gives the protein CASSFSGGPRFGGYTF.

This clonotype was counted at least ten times. The chain has TRBV20-1 and TRBJ1-1, with a possible D match to TRBD1 (6 bases). Germline V gene lookup returns CDR1 DFQATT and CDR2 SNEGSKA (reference sequence). Trimming shortened V by 0 bases and J by 2 bases, and 10 bases separated the two germline ends. The CDR3 consists of 14 residues. The DNA for the CDR3 is TGCAGTGCTAGAGAAGGGGGACCAAACACTGAAGCTTTCTTT. Amino acids: CSAREGGPNTEAFF.

This clonotype has a count of ten or more. The chain couples TRBV6-2 or TRBV6-3 to TRBJ2-5; D gene ambiguous. The V gene's germline CDR1 is MNHEY and CDR2 SVGEGT. The CDR3 covers 14 residues. Trimming removed 8 bases from V and 5 bases from J, with 18 bases in between. Here the CDR3 DNA reads TGTGCCAGCGCCCCGGTTCGGGCGGATGAGACCCAGTACTTC. It translates to CASAPVRADETQYF.

The V call is TRBV5-1, the J call TRBJ1-6, with D perhaps TRBD1 (5 bases). V shed 0 bases and J shed 1 base, with 14 bases lying between them. The germline V gene encodes CDR1 SGHRS and CDR2 YFSETQ. The CDR3 is 18 amino acids. The CDR3 sequence: CASSLAGQTRSYNSPLHF. In DNA form, the CDR3 reads TGCGCCAGCAGCTTGGCAGGACAAACGAGGTCCTATAATTCACCCCTCCACTTT. The full variable domain, its missing parts supplied by reference TRBV5-1 and TRBJ1-6, is KAGVTQTPRYLIKTRGQQVTLSCSPISGHRSVSWYQQTPGQGLQFLFEYFSETQRNKGNFPGRFSGRQFSNSRSEMNVSTLELGDSALYLCASSLAGQTRSYNSPLHFGNGTRLTVT.

Comment on this clonotype: At one boundary the junction diverges from the germline segment, which might be a read error. V gene TRBV28 combines with J gene TRBJ2-5; 11 nucleotides agree with TRBD2. Germline V gene lookup returns CDR1 MDHEN and CDR2 SYDVKM. There are 15 residues in the CDR3. The CDR3 nucleotides read TGTGCCAGCAGTTTTAGTCTAGCGGGAGGAGAGACCAAGTACTTC. Residues: CASSFSLAGGETKYF.

This clonotype appeared many times. The chain joins TRBV15 to TRBJ2-2; the D gene is possibly TRBD2 (6 bases). The germline gives CDR1 LNHNV, CDR2 YYDKDF (reference sequence). CDR3 size: 15 residues. V shed 5 bases and J shed 3 bases, with 13 bases lying between them. CDR3 in amino acids: CATSQWGLHTGELFF. The CDR3 nucleotides read TGTGCCACCAGCCAATGGGGACTCCACACCGGGGAGCTGTTTTTT.